These 20 T cell receptor beta chains originate from one sample sequenced in a study of T cell responses to AZD1222 COVID-19 vaccine. Sequenced by immunoSEQ multiplex PCR; TCRdb stores in-frame clones only, minus some. The sample shows some 120,000 clones, 85% to 90% of them seen only once. The source was peripheral blood, collected on day 0 of AZD1222 vaccination. These TCRs come from an adult in good health.

As DNA, the CDR3 is TGCGCCAGCAGCCGCCGGCCAGGCCTCAATGAGCAGTTCTTC. It translates to CASSRRPGLNEQFF. The chain combines TRBV5-1 with TRBJ2-1; D remains ambiguous. Trimming removed 4 bases from V and 6 bases from J, with 14 bases in between. Germline CDR1 and CDR2: SGHRS and YFSETQ. The CDR3 has 14 residues.

The CDR3 bases are TGTGCCAGCAGTTACTCCAACACTGAAGCTTTCTTT. It yields the protein CASSYSNTEAFF. The rearrangement links TRBV6-2 or TRBV6-3 to TRBJ1-1, with D hard to call. Germline CDR1 is MNHEY and CDR2 is SVGEGT. Trimming removed 0 bases at V and 2 bases at J, with 1 base between. The CDR3 has 12 amino acids.

This chain connects TRBV18 to TRBJ2-1; possibly TRBD1 for D (6 bases). V lost 3 bases, J lost 9 bases, and 18 bases lay in between. The CDR3 has 15 amino acids. The germline CDR1 and CDR2 sequences are KGHSH and LQKENI. CDR3 bases: TGTGCCAGCTCACCCCCATTACAGGGTTGGAGTGAGCAGTTCTTC. Translated: CASSPPLQGWSEQFF.

The genes are TRBV29-1 and TRBJ2-7; TRBD1 matches 8 bases. CDR3 length: 13 residues. CDR1 is SQVTM and CDR2 is ANQGSEA in the germline V gene. V was clipped by 1 base and J by 3 bases; unmatched bases: 2. DNA of the CDR3: TGCAGCGTTGAAGTTGGACAGGGCTACGAGCAGTACTTC. Protein: CSVEVGQGYEQYF.

The chain has TRBV21-1 and TRBJ1-6; no check of the table's D call, TRBD1, against the DNA was made. TRBV21-1 is described as a pseudogene. The CDR3 extends over 17 amino acids. The CDR3 loop reads CASSKPQEDVGNSPLHF. CDR3 coding DNA: TGTGCCAGCAGCAAACCACAGGAAGACGTGGGAAATTCACCCCTCCACTTT.

The chain recombines TRBV12-3 or TRBV12-4 with TRBJ1-1; possible D gene TRBD1, 5 bases. The V gene lost 2 bases and the J gene lost 7 bases, with 8 bases spanning the gap. CDR3 size: 12 residues. CDR3 in DNA: TGTGCCAGCAGTTTAAACGGACATGAAGCTTTCTTT. This encodes CASSLNGHEAFF.

The CDR3: CASSPSRDGVGGYTF. The CDR3 DNA reads TGTGCCAGTAGTCCGTCCCGGGACGGGGTTGGAGGCTACACCTTC. V and J are TRBV19 and TRBJ1-2, with D tentatively TRBD1 (5 bases). V was cut by 5 bases and J by 8 bases, with 21 bases left in between. This CDR3 spans 15 amino acids. Germline CDR1 reads LNHDA; CDR2 reads SQIVND (reference sequence).

The table lists this clone with a few counts. V gene TRBV7-9 combines with J gene TRBJ2-3; 8 bases align to TRBD2. V shed 5 bases and J 4 bases; nucleotides not matched to a gene: 8. The CDR3 runs to 15 residues. CDR1 is SEHNR and CDR2 is FQNEAQ in the germline V gene (reference sequence). The chain's CDR3 is CASSQSGSGPDTQYF. CDR3 nucleotides: TGTGCCAGCAGCCAAAGCGGGAGTGGTCCAGATACGCAGTATTTT. Variable domain in full (rest from reference TRBV7-9 and TRBJ2-3): DTGVSQNPRHKITKRGQNVTFRCDPISEHNRLYWYRQTLGQGPEFLTYFQNEAQLEKSRLLSDRFSAERPKGSFSTLEIQRTEQGDSAMYLCASSQSGSGPDTQYFGPGTRLTVL.

V usage is TRBV3-1 (or the pseudogene TRBV3-2) and J usage is TRBJ2-1; 8 bases fit TRBD2. CDR1 and CDR2 from the germline V gene are LGHDT and YNNKEL (reference sequence). V lost 2 bases, J lost 9 bases, and 3 bases stayed unmatched. The CDR3 runs to 13 residues. The CDR3 protein is CASSQSAGGEQFF. Here the CDR3 DNA reads TGTGCCAGCAGCCAATCGGCGGGGGGTGAGCAGTTCTTC.

Concerning this clone: In the same sample, other DNA sequences code for this CDR3. The chain joins TRBV7-9 to TRBJ2-1; 7 bases map to TRBD2. The V segment lost 0 bases and the J segment 4 bases; nucleotides outside the gene matches: 0. This CDR3 is 14 amino acids long. The V gene's germline CDR1 is SEHNR and CDR2 FQNEAQ (reference sequence). The CDR3: CASSLAGGYNEQFF. In DNA, the CDR3 is TGTGCCAGCAGCTTAGCGGGAGGGTACAATGAGCAGTTCTTC.

The J gene is TRBJ1-6, the V gene TRBV6-5; 8 bases are shared with TRBD1. The ends lost 5 bases at V and 10 bases at J; junction bases unmatched: 7. The CDR3 contains 14 residues. Germline values: CDR1 MNHEY, CDR2 SVGAGI. The CDR3 loop is CASSLDRDVSPLHF. CDR3 DNA sequence: TGTGCCAGCAGTCTGGACAGGGACGTGTCACCCCTCCACTTT.

The V gene is TRBV7-9, the J gene TRBJ2-1; 12 bases match TRBD2. This CDR3 is built from 16 residues. J lost 8 bases, V lost 5 bases, and 10 bases had no gene match. Per germline, CDR1 SEHNR and CDR2 FQNEAQ (reference sequence). The chain's CDR3 is CASSHLTSGRSHEQFF. The CDR3 DNA reads as TGTGCCAGCAGCCACTTGACTAGCGGGAGATCCCATGAGCAGTTCTTC.

This chain links TRBV7-3 with TRBJ1-1; TRBD1 agrees at 7 bases. Per the germline V gene, CDR1 is SGHTA and CDR2 is FQGTGA. The CDR3 sequence is 13 residues long. After removal of 5 bases from V and 4 bases from J, the junction contained 4 bases not matched to a gene. The CDR3 is CASSQRTGTEAFF. DNA of the CDR3: TGTGCCAGCAGCCAACGGACAGGCACTGAAGCTTTCTTT.

This clone was seen a single time. This sequence joins TRBV5-1 and TRBJ2-7; 11 positions agree with TRBD1. The V gene's germline CDR1 is SGHRS and CDR2 YFSETQ. The CDR3 sequence is 16 residues long. J gave up 3 bases and V 0 bases, and 5 bases lay outside the gene matches. Here the CDR3 reads CASSLAGTGGGYEQYF. Written as DNA, the CDR3 is TGCGCCAGCAGCTTGGCGGGGACAGGGGGAGGCTACGAGCAGTACTTC.

The chain has TRBV5-1 and TRBJ2-2, with D perhaps TRBD1 (6 bases). This CDR3 spans 15 amino acids. Between the trimmed V and J ends, which lost 3 bases and 7 bases, there was a span of 16 bases. CDR1 and CDR2 from the germline V gene are SGHRS and YFSETQ. CDR3 amino acids: CASSSQPRGDGELFF. The CDR3 DNA is TGCGCCAGCAGCTCGCAACCCAGGGGAGACGGGGAGCTGTTTTTT. Variable domain in full (rest from reference TRBV5-1 and TRBJ2-2): KAGVTQTPRYLIKTRGQQVTLSCSPISGHRSVSWYQQTPGQGLQFLFEYFSETQRNKGNFPGRFSGRQFSNSRSEMNVSTLELGDSALYLCASSSQPRGDGELFFGEGSRLTVL.

To note about this clone: One end of the junction fails to match germline, which may point to a read error. The rearrangement uses TRBV3-1 (or the pseudogene TRBV3-2) and TRBJ1-2; D gene uncertain. This CDR3 region has 14 residues. Germline V gene data show CDR1 as LGHDT and CDR2 as YNNKEL (reference sequence). The CDR3 DNA is TGTGCCAGCAGTCAAGGCCTTGGGAATTATGGCTACACCTTC. Translated, it gives CASSQGLGNYGYTF.

This clone appeared a single time. This chain links TRBV10-3 with TRBJ1-1; D remains unclear. CDR3 length: 11 residues. Germline CDR1 and CDR2: ENHRY and SYGVKD. V lost 8 bases and J 2 bases, leaving 6 bases between the germline ends. The CDR3 reads CAIGKNTEAFF. For the CDR3, the DNA is TGTGCCATCGGGAAAAACACTGAAGCTTTCTTT.

This clone was detected once. The rearrangement uses TRBV2 and TRBJ1-6; 9 bases line up with TRBD1. There are 14 residues in the CDR3. V lost 6 bases to trimming and J lost 8 bases; unmatched junction nucleotides: 5. Germline V gene lookup returns CDR1 SNHLY and CDR2 FYNNEI. CDR3 DNA: TGTGCCAGCAGCGAGGGACAGGGTTATTCACCCCTCCACTTT. This translates into CASSEGQGYSPLHF.

The rearrangement joins TRBV9 to TRBJ2-7, with TRBD2 matching 7 bases. Germline V gene lookup returns CDR1 SGDLS and CDR2 YYNGEE. After removal of 2 bases from V and 6 bases from J, the junction contained 5 bases not matched to a gene. There are 13 residues in the CDR3. The DNA of the CDR3 is TGTGCCAGCAGCGTGGCTAGCGGAGGCGAGCAGTACTTC. Residues: CASSVASGGEQYF.

The chain links TRBV7-2 to TRBJ1-6; maybe TRBD1 (6 bases). This CDR3 has 15 residues. Germline CDR1 and CDR2: SGHTA and FQGNSA. Deletions cut 2 bases from V and 8 bases from J, with 13 bases between. The CDR3 DNA reads TGTGCCAGCAGCTTACACGGACAGTGGGATTCACCCCTCCACTTT. It codes for CASSLHGQWDSPLHF. The variable domain in full, completed from reference TRBV7-2 and TRBJ1-6, reads GAGVSQSPSNKVTEKGKDVELRCDPISGHTALYWYRQSLGQGLEFLIYFQGNSAPDKSGLPSDRFSAERTGGSVSTLTIQRTQQEDSAVYLCASSLHGQWDSPLHFGNGTRLTVT.